The T cell receptor beta chain described here comes from a study of cytomegalovirus exposure and HLA in healthy donors. Study results and caveats: First-cohort TCR clusters were later found to tend to co-occur in the roughly 120 validation repertoires. The study designated 160 or so TCR beta chains cytomegalovirus-associated. A few chains tied to CMV proved CMV antigen-specific in vitro.

Repertoires were generated with immunoSEQ multiplex PCR, while TCRdb's copy carries only in-frame clones and drops some. The sample has 65,000 to 95,000 clones, 85% to 95% seen once. Points on this clone: Antigen specificity is unknown.

The receptor was derived from a man between 18 and 29 years old in good health and CMV-seronegative. Source material: PBMCs.

The CDR3 is CASSLAGGTDTQYF. The DNA of the CDR3 is TGTGCCAGCAGCCTGGCGGGGGGCACAGATACGCAGTATTTT. This sequence joins TRBV5-6 and TRBJ2-3; TRBD2 aligns across 7 bases. V was clipped by 4 bases and J by 1 base; unmatched bases: 3. From germline, CDR1 is SGHDT and CDR2 YYEEEE. The CDR3 sequence is 14 residues long.